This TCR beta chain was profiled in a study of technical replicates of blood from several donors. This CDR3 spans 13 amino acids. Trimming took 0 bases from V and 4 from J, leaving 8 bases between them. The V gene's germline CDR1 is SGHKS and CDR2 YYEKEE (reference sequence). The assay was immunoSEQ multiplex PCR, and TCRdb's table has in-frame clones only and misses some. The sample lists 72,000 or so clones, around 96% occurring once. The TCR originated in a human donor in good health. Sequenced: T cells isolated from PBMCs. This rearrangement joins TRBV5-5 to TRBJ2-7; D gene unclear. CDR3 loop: CASSLDLRYEQYF. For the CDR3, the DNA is TGTGCCAGCAGCTTGGACCTACGATACGAGCAGTACTTC.